Each of the 15 T cell receptor beta chains below was sequenced from the same sample in a study of cytomegalovirus exposure and HLA in healthy donors. The PCR employed 60 Vbeta primers together with 13 Jbeta primers. Sequenced by immunoSEQ multiplex PCR; TCRdb stores in-frame clones only, minus some. The repertoire holds approximately 130,000 clones, with around 75% as singletons. The sample was PBMCs. All receptors derive from a man aged 25 to 45 in good health and CMV-seronegative.

This clone appeared once. This sequence joins TRBV15 and TRBJ2-3, with TRBD1 matching 10 bases. The CDR3 has 16 amino acids. The ends lost 3 bases at V and 3 bases at J; junction bases unmatched: 6. The germline CDR1 and CDR2 sequences are LNHNV and YYDKDF (reference sequence). CDR3 DNA: TGTGCCACCAGCAGGACCCCGGGACAGGGGACAGATACGCAGTATTTT. It translates to CATSRTPGQGTDTQYF.

This clone was observed once. This chain links TRBV7-2 with TRBJ1-5; D not certain. CDR3 length equals 15 residues. Germline loops: CDR1 SGHTA, CDR2 FQGNSA. Deletions cut 2 bases from V and 2 bases from J, with 10 bases between. Here the CDR3 DNA reads TGTGCCAGCAGCTTACGGGTAGTGGGCAATCAGCCCCAGCATTTT. This codes for CASSLRVVGNQPQHF. The complete variable domain, with remaining parts taken from reference TRBV7-2 and TRBJ1-5, reads GAGVSQSPSNKVTEKGKDVELRCDPISGHTALYWYRQSLGQGLEFLIYFQGNSAPDKSGLPSDRFSAERTGGSVSTLTIQRTQQEDSAVYLCASSLRVVGNQPQHFGDGTRLSIL.

The rearrangement joins TRBV27 to TRBJ2-2; 7 nucleotides match TRBD1. The CDR3 has 15 amino acids. V shed 5 bases, J shed 2 bases, and the junction held 5 bases outside the gene matches. Germline values: CDR1 MNHEY, CDR2 SMNVEV (reference sequence). The CDR3 here is CASSPDRVNTGELFF. The DNA for the CDR3 is TGTGCCAGCAGTCCCGACAGGGTTAACACCGGGGAGCTGTTTTTT.

The V and J genes are TRBV25-1 and TRBJ1-2, with D possibly TRBD1 on 5 matching bases. CDR3 length equals 15 residues. The germline V gene has CDR1 MGHDK and CDR2 SYGVNS. V gave up 6 bases and J gave up 4 bases, with 18 bases separating them. The CDR3, as DNA: TGTGCCAGCAGGGGCGAGGCAAGGGGCACCTATGGCTACACCTTC. Encoded protein: CASRGEARGTYGYTF.

The CDR3 here is CASSYWIDGDNSPLHF. The CDR3, as DNA: TGTGCCAGCAGTTACTGGATAGACGGAGACAATTCACCCCTCCACTTT. V usage is TRBV6-5 and J usage is TRBJ1-6; unclear D gene. Between the trimmed V and J ends, which lost 1 base and 7 bases, there was a span of 14 bases. The CDR3 spans 16 residues. Germline V gene sequence: CDR1 MNHEY, CDR2 SVGAGI.

V and J are TRBV18 and TRBJ2-7; D is unresolved. This CDR3 contains 13 residues. CDR1 is KGHSH, CDR2 LQKENI, per germline. The V and J ends lost 3 bases and 1 base respectively, with 7 bases between them. The CDR3, as DNA: TGTGCCAGCTCACCCCCCGGGTCCTACGAGCAGTACTTC. It codes for CASSPPGSYEQYF.

The CDR3 loop reads CASSRTGGDYGYTF. DNA for the CDR3: TGTGCCAGCAGTAGGACAGGGGGCGACTATGGCTACACCTTC. The gene calls are TRBV6-5 and TRBJ1-2; 11 bases are shared with TRBD1. V dropped 5 bases and J dropped 3; count of bases not matched to a gene: 2. Germline V gives CDR1 MNHEY, CDR2 SVGAGI. The CDR3 extends over 14 amino acids.

There are a few counts of this clone. V usage is TRBV6-5 and J usage is TRBJ2-7, with TRBD2 identical over 10 bases. CDR3 length: 16 residues. Germline-derived CDR1 and CDR2 are MNHEY and SVGAGI. The ends lost 0 bases at V and 1 base at J; junction bases unmatched: 3. As DNA, the CDR3 is TGTGCCAGCAGTTACTCAGGTAGCGGGAGGTCCTACGAGCAGTACTTC. Protein: CASSYSGSGRSYEQYF.

The J gene is TRBJ2-7, the V gene TRBV25-1; D may be TRBD2 (6 bases). The CDR3 totals 13 residues. Between the trimmed V and J ends, which lost 3 bases and 3 bases, there was a span of 9 bases. CDR1 and CDR2 from the germline V gene are MGHDK and SYGVNS. CDR3 in DNA: TGTGCCAGCAGTGATCCCGGGGGCTACGAGCAGTACTTC. Amino acid sequence: CASSDPGGYEQYF.

The chain employs TRBV7-9 and TRBJ2-7, with D possibly being TRBD1 (5 bases). The CDR3 has 12 amino acids. The germline V gene encodes CDR1 SEHNR and CDR2 FQNEAQ (reference sequence). V was pared by 5 bases and J by 5 bases, with 10 bases between. The CDR3 loop reads CASSRQIHEQYF. CDR3 sequence (DNA): TGTGCCAGCAGCAGACAGATCCACGAGCAGTACTTC.

The CDR3: CAWSELGDYREKLFF. The CDR3, as DNA: TGTGCCTGGAGTGAGTTAGGGGATTATCGCGAAAAACTGTTTTTT. The J gene is TRBJ1-4, the V gene TRBV30; tentatively, D is TRBD1 (5 bases). V was cut by 1 base and J by 8 bases, with 17 bases left in between. CDR3 length equals 15 residues. Per germline, CDR1 GTSNPN and CDR2 SVGIG (reference sequence).

The chain combines TRBV28 with TRBJ1-1; the D is unclear. The CDR3 is 12 residues long. Per the germline V gene, CDR1 is MDHEN and CDR2 is SYDVKM. V was clipped by 2 bases and J by 11 bases, with 12 bases between them. For the CDR3, the DNA is TGTGCCAGCAGTTTAGATCTTAACTGGGCTTTCTTT. This gives the protein CASSLDLNWAFF.

The V gene is TRBV4-1, the J gene TRBJ2-2, with 7 bases fitting TRBD1. The CDR3 consists of 18 residues. The junction had 10 bases not matched to a gene; V was cut back by 0 bases and J by 3 bases. The germline V gene encodes CDR1 MGHRA and CDR2 YSYEKL. DNA of the CDR3: TGCGCCAGCAGCCAAGATAGAGGCCGGACAGGCTACACCGGGGAGCTGTTTTTT. Translated: CASSQDRGRTGYTGELFF.

J is TRBJ2-7 and V is TRBV6-1, with TRBD1 matching 9 bases. V trimming: 11 bases; J trimming: 2 bases; junction bases outside the gene matches: 7. This CDR3 contains 13 residues. The V gene's germline CDR1 is MNHNS and CDR2 SASEGT. CDR3 in amino acids: CAGSRDRAYEQYF. The CDR3, as DNA: TGTGCCGGTTCCCGGGACAGGGCCTACGAGCAGTACTTC.

The genes are TRBV28 and TRBJ2-2; 8 nucleotides match TRBD1. With V trimmed by 4 bases and J by 4 bases, 2 bases remained unmatched. The CDR3 contains 14 residues. Germline V gene lookup returns CDR1 MDHEN and CDR2 SYDVKM. The CDR3 sequence is CASSSGQGTGELFF. The CDR3 DNA reads TGTGCCAGCAGTTCTGGACAGGGCACCGGGGAGCTGTTTTTT. Based on the CDR3 plus reference TRBV28 and TRBJ2-2, the full variable domain is DVKVTQSSRYLVKRTGEKVFLECVQDMDHENMFWYRQDPGLGLRLIYFSYDVKMKEKGDIPEGYSVSREKKERFSLILESASTNQTSMYLCASSSGQGTGELFFGEGSRLTVL.